This T cell receptor (beta chain) was captured in a study of blood T cell repertoires in COVID-19. The overall study: The United States, Italy and Spain provided the acute and convalescent COVID-19 samples.

J gave up 7 bases and V 0 bases, and 5 bases lay outside the gene matches. The CDR3 runs 15 residues. The germline CDR1 and CDR2 sequences are SNHLY and FYNNEI. Profiled with immunoSEQ multiplex PCR; TCRdb holds only in-frame clones, not every one. The table lists about 310,000 clones, roughly 89% of them singletons, with around 4.8% in the top ten. Living in under 30 US areas, the participants were between roughly 18 and 90 years of age. The TCR sequence derives from a man aged 60 to 75 who had recovered from COVID-19. The rearrangement links TRBV2 to TRBJ1-4, with TRBD1 matching over 7 bases. Material: PBMCs or T cells enriched from blood (not recorded which). The CDR3 DNA is TGTGCCAGCAGTGAAGCGCTAAGGGGGCTTGAAAAACTGTTTTTT. Amino acids: CASSEALRGLEKLFF. The full variable domain, with the rest looked up from reference TRBV2 and TRBJ1-4, is EPEVTQTPSHQVTQMGQEVILRCVPISNHLYFYWYRQILGQKVEFLVSFYNNEISEKSEIFDDQFSVERPDGSNFTLKIRSTKLEDSAMYFCASSEALRGLEKLFFGSGTQLSVL.